This T cell receptor beta chain was captured by sequencing in a study of shared T cell receptors in the human thymus. Germline CDR1 SGDLS, CDR2 YYNGEE. The CDR3 runs 16 residues. The J segment lost 2 bases and the V segment lost 2 bases, leaving 3 bases of the junction unmatched. Repertoires were generated with immunoSEQ multiplex PCR, while TCRdb's copy carries only in-frame clones and drops some. The sample yields hundreds of thousands of clones, 70% to 90% seen once. This clone was found once. These data are also associated with another study on human thymus T cells. That source reports: Healthy Finnish infants undergoing corrective surgery for congenital heart defects were used as donors.

The chain employs TRBV9 and TRBJ2-3; 12 bases line up with TRBD2. Sample: thymocytes. The clonotype was recovered from a girl less than two years old with a congenital heart defect. This chain's CDR3 is CASSVTSGGPTDTQYF. In nucleotides, the CDR3 is TGTGCCAGCAGCGTGACTAGCGGGGGACCCACAGATACGCAGTATTTT.